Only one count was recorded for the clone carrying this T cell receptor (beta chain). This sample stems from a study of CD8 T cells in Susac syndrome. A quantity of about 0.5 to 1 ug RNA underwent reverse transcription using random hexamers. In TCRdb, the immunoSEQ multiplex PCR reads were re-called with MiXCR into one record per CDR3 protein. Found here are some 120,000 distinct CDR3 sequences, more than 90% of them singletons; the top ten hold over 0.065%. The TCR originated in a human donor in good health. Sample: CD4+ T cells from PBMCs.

Here the CDR3 DNA reads TGCGCCAGCAGCCAAGGGGGCAGGGGAAGCTATGGCTACACCTTC. Protein: CASSQGGRGSYGYTF. This chain uses TRBV4-3 with TRBJ1-2; tentatively, D is TRBD1 (6 bases). V lost 1 base and J 4 bases, leaving 13 bases between the germline ends. This CDR3 spans 15 amino acids. Germline loops: CDR1 LGHNA, CDR2 YSLEER.